The text below deals with one T cell receptor (beta chain). This clonotype is regarded as medium-sized (0.01 to 0.1%). Its antigen remains unidentified. Qualities for individual bases were not recorded, and no much larger clone is one base off. The time point label for this specimen denotes: sample taken at primary tumor resection. The donors were some 72 patients from the lung TRACERx cohort who had early-stage, untreated non-small cell lung cancer. For TCR sequencing, whole RNA was extracted from tumor and nontumor lung tissue, or from cryopreserved PBMC samples, and no cell sorting was done. Only patients with enough RNA available from two or more tumor regions were chosen for TCR sequencing. Before selection, tumor and adjacent nontumor lung specimens were reviewed by a lung pathologist. Preparation of the library involved 5' RACE. The sample was run on a NextSeq 500. In the TCR library protocol, a unique molecular identifier was attached to each TCR cDNA molecule so that PCR and sequencing errors could be corrected. The authors processed their data as follows. TCR identification, UMI-based error correction and CDR3 extraction were performed with Decombinator tools. Expanded TCRs were defined as those above a frequency of 2 per 1,000, corresponding to the top 1% of the tumor frequency distribution. Expanded tumor TCRs were classed as regional if statistically deemed absent (corrected P<0.05) from at least one tumor region, otherwise ubiquitous. Renyi diversity was computed with the R vegan package after each repertoire had been subsampled 100 times to 5,000 TCRs. To build CDR3 similarity networks, amino acid triplet string-kernel similarity was used, and CDR3s were connected when their pairwise similarity was above 0.82. TCRdb's own reprocessing of the public reads used fastp at Q25 and MiXCR and kept productive beta chains. Identical CDR3 protein sequences are pooled into one entry, listed with their most common genes and DNA. The V and J calls were determined by TCRdb, not by the authors. This sample holds 4,500 to 6,500 distinct CDR3 sequences; 7.8% were observed only once. 15% to 20% of the sample goes to the ten largest clones.

The CDR3 covers 15 residues, taking in both the cysteine and the phenylalanine. The kept DNA is CDR3 alone, 45 bases in frame from the first base. The V end loses 7 bases and the J end loses 6 bases, and a stretch of 22 bases separates them. Per the germline V gene, MNHEY is the CDR1 and SVGEGT is the CDR2. This record belongs to a study of spatial heterogeneity in lung cancer (dated by TCRdb to 2018 to 2020). Concerning the study at large: Beta-chain transcripts were consistently detected in greater numbers than alpha-chain transcripts, which likely reflected higher beta-chain transcript abundance. TCR transcript counts in tumor regions correlated strongly with a T cell transcriptional module score from matched bulk RNA-seq. Nonsynonymous mutation counts, determined by whole-exome sequencing of tumor tissue, were related to features of the TCR repertoire. In non-small cell lung cancer, the study quantitatively compared TCR alpha and beta repertoires across several tumor regions, matched nontumor lung, and blood. Both alpha and beta chains were TCR-sequenced in samples taken at surgery, namely 220 tumor regions, more than 62 matched nontumor lung samples and around 53 PBMC samples. In the raw uncorrected reads, each unique combination of TCR and UMI appeared on average more than ten times.

Summary of the overall study and its limitations: Estimated TCR-seq coverage of tumor T cells was only about 6.5% for alpha chains and 13% for beta chains. Counts of ubiquitous and regional expanded TCRs were found to correlate with counts of ubiquitous and regional nonsynonymous mutations, respectively. Additional single-cell paired TCR alpha and beta sequencing was considered necessary to confirm, at a functional level, the hypothesis that regional TCRs recognize regional mutations. The tumor nonsynonymous mutation count correlated with the number of expanded intratumoral alpha and beta TCRs.

The rearrangement joined TRBV6-2 or TRBV6-3 to TRBJ2-7; the D gene is possibly TRBD2, with 6 bases matching. The sequence derives from a female donor with early-stage non-small cell lung cancer. Sequenced here: lung tumor tissue, sampled at surgery. The DNA sequence follows: TGTGCCAGCAACGGAGGGGACTTCACTCCGGCCGAGCAGTACTTC. This encodes CASNGGDFTPAEQYF.